These T cell receptor beta chains were read from a single sample in a study of cytomegalovirus exposure and HLA in healthy donors. The method was immunoSEQ multiplex PCR; TCRdb's version includes in-frame clones alone and lacks a portion of them. Of around 100,000 clones detected, 55% to 70% appear once; the ten largest clones hold roughly 2%. Sequencing was carried out using PBMCs. The receptor source for this set is a woman between 25 and 40 years old in good health and CMV-seronegative. CDR3s include the opening cysteine and the closing phenylalanine or tryptophan. The D gene is left open where the match is weak. The size entry is marked missing in some rows and otherwise reads once, few, many or a size class.

>NA|NA|TRBJ2-7|TRBV5-8
CASSLLVVGHNSYEQYF
TGTGCCAGCAGCTTGCTAGTGGTTGGACATAACTCCTACGAGCAGTACTTC
>NA|NA|TRBJ1-1|TRBV21-1
CASSIMPGQRNTEAFF
TGTGCCAGCAGCATCATGCCGGGACAGAGGAACACTGAAGCTTTCTTT
>TRBD1|NA|TRBJ1-1|TRBV6-5
CASSFNRGTEAFF
TGTGCCAGCAGTTTTAACAGGGGCACTGAAGCTTTCTTT
>TRBD1|NA|TRBJ2-3|TRBV28
CAEGQGGADTQYF
TGTGCTGAGGGACAGGGGGGCGCAGATACGCAGTATTTT
>TRBD2|few|TRBJ2-7|TRBV4-1
CASSQDRDYGVDEQYF
TGCGCCAGCAGCCAAGATCGGGACTATGGGGTTGACGAGCAGTACTTC
>TRBD1|few|TRBJ1-1|TRBV28
CASGSTGGDTEAFF
TGTGCCAGCGGTTCGACAGGGGGAGACACTGAAGCTTTCTTT
>TRBD2|NA|TRBJ2-1|TRBV6-5
CASSYLAGPSDEQFF
TGTGCCAGCAGTTACCTAGCGGGGCCCTCGGATGAGCAGTTCTTC
>TRBD2|NA|TRBJ2-1|TRBV5-1
CASSQAASGSHEQFF
TGCGCCAGCAGCCAGGCGGCTAGCGGGAGTCATGAGCAGTTCTTC
>TRBD2|NA|TRBJ2-3|TRBV2
CASSLTSGISDTQYF
TGTGCCAGCAGTCTAACTAGCGGGATTTCAGATACGCAGTATTTT
>TRBD1|NA|TRBJ1-1|TRBV29-1
CSVDPTGTNTEAFF
TGCAGCGTAGACCCGACAGGGACGAACACTGAAGCTTTCTTT
>TRBD2|NA|TRBJ2-5|TRBV7-9
CASSLALGLAGEETQYF
TGTGCCAGCAGCTTAGCCTTGGGACTAGCGGGAGAAGAGACCCAGTACTTC
>NA|few|TRBJ2-7|TRBV28
CASSPGFSISYEQYF
TGTGCCAGCAGTCCAGGGTTCTCGATCTCCTACGAGCAGTACTTC
>TRBD1|NA|TRBJ1-4|TRBV7-9
CASSYGQGENEKLFF
TGTGCCAGCAGCTATGGACAGGGGGAAAATGAAAAACTGTTTTTT
>TRBD1|few|TRBJ1-4|TRBV5-1
CASSLGRDSSTNEKLFF
TGCGCCAGCAGCTTGGGCAGGGACAGCTCAACTAATGAAAAACTGTTTTTT
>TRBD2|NA|TRBJ2-1|TRBV18
CASSPSRLAGNEQFF
TGTGCCAGCTCACCCTCGCGACTAGCGGGCAATGAGCAGTTCTTC
>NA|many|TRBJ2-3|TRBV2
CASSEAFTDTQYF
TGTGCCAGCAGTGAAGCCTTCACAGATACGCAGTATTTT
>NA|NA|TRBJ2-7|TRBV5-1
CASSLTGRTYEQYF
TGCGCCAGCAGCTTGACAGGACGGACCTACGAGCAGTACTTC
>TRBD2|few|TRBJ2-1|TRBV29-1
CSALPLPSGRSNEQFF
TGCAGCGCCCTTCCCCTACCTAGCGGGAGAAGCAATGAGCAGTTCTTC
>NA|NA|TRBJ1-1|TRBV19
CASSMTGLNTEAFF
TGTGCCAGTAGTATGACAGGCTTGAACACTGAAGCTTTCTTT
>TRBD1|few|TRBJ2-7|TRBV5-6
CASSLSRGLHYEQYF
TGTGCCAGCAGCTTGAGCAGGGGGCTCCACTACGAGCAGTACTTC
>NA|few|TRBJ2-2|TRBV19
CASSWQGGAGELFF
TGTGCCAGTAGTTGGCAGGGAGGAGCCGGGGAGCTGTTTTTT
>NA|NA|TRBJ2-6|TRBV7-8
CASSLPGANVLTF
TGTGCCAGCAGCCTCCCTGGGGCCAACGTCCTGACTTTC
>NA|NA|TRBJ2-1|TRBV4-3
CASSQDRGNSYNEQFF
TGCGCCAGCAGCCAAGATCGCGGAAACTCCTACAATGAGCAGTTCTTC
>TRBD1|NA|TRBJ2-7|TRBV9
CASSVRGLGEQYF
TGTGCCAGCAGCGTAAGGGGGCTAGGGGAGCAGTACTTC
>TRBD2|few|TRBJ2-5|TRBV6-4
CASSRLAGDQETQYF
TGTGCCAGCAGTAGACTAGCGGGAGACCAAGAGACCCAGTACTTC
>NA|few|TRBJ1-1|TRBV7-3
CASSARGGNTEAFF
TGTGCCAGCAGCGCCCGAGGGGGGAACACTGAAGCTTTCTTT
>TRBD2|NA|TRBJ2-7|TRBV6-1
CASNFQREITHEQYF
TGTGCCAGCAACTTCCAGCGGGAGATAACCCACGAGCAGTACTTC
>TRBD2|few|TRBJ2-7|TRBV10-2
CASSTMGLAGFYEQYF
TGCGCCAGCAGTACGATGGGACTAGCGGGTTTCTACGAGCAGTACTTC
>TRBD2|few|TRBJ2-1|TRBV25-1
CASSAIPGLADDNEQFF
TGTGCCAGCAGTGCGATACCGGGACTAGCAGATGACAATGAGCAGTTCTTC
>NA|NA|TRBJ1-1|TRBV28
CASSPSLFQNEAFF
TGTGCCAGCAGCCCAAGCTTGTTCCAAAATGAAGCTTTCTTT
>TRBD1|NA|TRBJ1-4|TRBV2
CASSVTGGDEKLFF
TGTGCCAGCAGTGTGACAGGGGGAGATGAAAAACTGTTTTTT
>TRBD1|few|TRBJ2-5|TRBV9
CASSVGQVGETQYF
TGTGCCAGCAGCGTCGGACAGGTCGGGGAGACCCAGTACTTC
>NA|once|TRBJ2-1|TRBV29-1
CSVAWGLGNEQFF
TGCAGCGTCGCTTGGGGGCTGGGTAATGAGCAGTTCTTC
>NA|NA|TRBJ2-7|TRBV30
CAWSDGWEQYF
TGTGCCTGGAGTGACGGTTGGGAGCAGTACTTC
>NA|NA|TRBJ2-2|TRBV11-2
CASSLPRGRGNTGELFF
TGTGCCAGCAGCCTACCCCGGGGCAGGGGAAATACCGGGGAGCTGTTTTTT
>TRBD1|NA|TRBJ2-7|TRBV27
CASSFTPPFTGTGFTYEQYF
TGTGCCAGCAGTTTCACACCTCCATTTACCGGGACAGGGTTCACCTACGAGCAGTACTTC
>TRBD1|NA|TRBJ1-1|TRBV18
CASSPNTGGMENTEAFF
TGTGCCAGCTCACCAAATACAGGGGGCATGGAGAACACTGAAGCTTTCTTT
>TRBD2|NA|TRBJ2-5|TRBV7-3
CASSPGLDPQETQYF
TGTGCCAGCAGCCCCGGACTAGATCCCCAAGAGACCCAGTACTTC
>TRBD2|few|TRBJ2-2|TRBV4-3
CASSQVAGLTGELFF
TGCGCCAGCAGCCAAGTAGCGGGACTCACCGGGGAGCTGTTTTTT
>TRBD1|NA|TRBJ1-2|TRBV4-2
CASSRQGDGYGYTF
TGTGCCAGCAGCCGACAGGGGGATGGCTATGGCTACACCTTC
>TRBD1|once|TRBJ1-2|TRBV19
CASIKTGTVGYTF
TGTGCCAGTATCAAAACAGGGACAGTTGGCTACACCTTC
>TRBD1|NA|TRBJ2-1|TRBV7-2
CASSLLFSLGQGIYNEQFF
TGTGCCAGCAGCTTACTCTTCTCCCTTGGACAGGGAATCTACAATGAGCAGTTCTTC
>TRBD2|NA|TRBJ2-2|TRBV29-1
CSVLAGVGSGELFF
TGCAGCGTACTAGCGGGAGTGGGTTCCGGGGAGCTGTTTTTT
>TRBD2|few|TRBJ2-3|TRBV7-3
CASSFIGRDTQYF
TGTGCCAGCAGCTTTATCGGGAGGGATACGCAGTATTTT
>NA|NA|TRBJ2-5|TRBV30
CAWRRGGNVGGETQYF
TGTGCCTGGCGGAGGGGCGGGAACGTGGGCGGGGAGACCCAGTACTTC
>TRBD1|once|TRBJ2-7|TRBV13
CASSPTGTGGPYSYEQYF
TGTGCCAGCAGCCCAACAGGGACAGGGGGTCCGTACTCCTACGAGCAGTACTTC